The sequence of this TCR beta chain was determined in a study of circulating CD8 cells and anti-PD-1 response in melanoma. About the study: About 55% of the 13 melanoma patients received first-line anti-PD-1 therapy. Non-responders showed stable or progressive disease; responders showed complete or partial response. Findings and caveats of the study: Most experiments lacked replicates.

The QIAseq Immune Repertoire TCR panel built the libraries from around 15 ng of total RNA. TCRdb reprocessed the reads with MiXCR, giving one entry per CDR3 protein. The sample has approximately 190 distinct CDR3 sequences; around 9.9% are singletons. V shed 5 bases and J 2 bases; nucleotides not matched to a gene: 6. The CDR3 extends over 15 amino acids. Germline V CDR1 and CDR2: KGHDR, SFDVKD. Sorting of live CD3+CD8+TCRalphabeta+ cells by PD-1 and/or TIGIT gave four subsets. In its sample, this clonotype is large (0.1 to 1%). Antigen unknown. The specimen comprised CD8+ T cells from PBMCs, sampled at baseline or after one month of anti-PD-1 therapy (not recorded which). The V and J genes are TRBV24-1 and TRBJ2-7; 9 positions agree with TRBD1. The sequence came from a human donor with melanoma. This CDR3 is CATSGKGQGPYEQYF. The CDR3 DNA follows: TGTGCCACCAGTGGTAAGGGACAGGGTCCCTACGAGCAGTACTTC.